This T cell receptor beta chain is from a study of PD-L1 blockade in urothelial cancer. For the study at large: When patients started atezolizumab in the mid-2010s, it was given at 1,200 mg intravenously every 3 weeks. Researchers looked at the blood 3 weeks (second dose) and 6 weeks after treatment began. Median T cell yield from blood was 120,000 to 150,000.

This clone has a single count. Time point reported: pretreatment peripheral blood. Locally advanced or metastatic urothelial carcinoma was present in patients. Method: immunoSEQ multiplex PCR; TCRdb's copy keeps in-frame clones and lacks some. The sample has 85,000 to 100,000 clones, around nine tenths seen once. CDR3 length: 16 residues. Germline V gene lookup returns CDR1 KGHSH and CDR2 LQKENI. Trimming took 3 bases from V and 3 from J; bases not matched to a gene: 7. Specimen: PBMCs, collected around atezolizumab (anti-PD-L1) treatment. The sequence was collected from a man aged 55 to 70 with urothelial cancer. The gene calls are TRBV18 and TRBJ1-1; 10 bases agree with TRBD1. The CDR3 bases are TGTGCCAGCTCACCCCCGGGACAGGGGTGGTACACTGAAGCTTTCTTT. Its protein product is CASSPPGQGWYTEAFF. The full variable domain, rest sourced from reference TRBV18 and TRBJ1-1, is NAGVMQNPRHLVRRRGQEARLRCSPMKGHSHVYWYRQLPEEGLKFMVYLQKENIIDESGMPKERFSAEFPKEGPSILRIQQVVRGDSAAYFCASSPPGQGWYTEAFFGQGTRLTVV.